This is a list of T cell receptor beta chains from one sample in a study of control samples from healthy donors and cancer patients. The protocol was immunoSEQ multiplex PCR, while the TCRdb copy is restricted to in-frame clones and leaves out a portion. The profile shows about 94,000 clones, around 86% of them singletons. Sequenced: blood. The receptors stem from a woman aged 50 to 60 in good health. CDR3s include the opening cysteine and the closing phenylalanine or tryptophan. A D gene is named only where the DNA matches it firmly. The size entry is marked missing in some rows and otherwise reads once, few, many or a size class.

length | D | J | size | V | CDR3 | DNA
14 | . | TRBJ2-6 | . | TRBV19 | CASRRASGANVLTF | TGTGCCAGTAGGCGGGCCTCTGGGGCCAACGTCCTGACTTTC
13 | . | TRBJ1-1 | . | TRBV29-1 | CSVSDGGSTEAFF | TGCAGCGTTTCCGACGGGGGTTCCACTGAAGCTTTCTTT
14 | TRBD1 | TRBJ1-2 | . | TRBV6-5 | CASSGQGRSYGYTF | TGTGCCAGCAGCGGACAGGGGCGGTCCTATGGCTACACCTTC
16 | TRBD1 | TRBJ2-7 | . | TRBV9 | CASSVEGTGSSYEQYF | TGTGCCAGCAGCGTAGAGGGGACAGGGTCAAGCTACGAGCAGTACTTC
15 | . | TRBJ2-5 | . | TRBV6-1 | CASSEGAGLGETQYF | TGTGCCAGCAGTGAAGGGGCGGGCTTGGGCGAGACCCAGTACTTC
14 | . | TRBJ1-1 | . | TRBV2 | CASSWGGTNTEAFF | TGTGCCAGCAGTTGGGGCGGAACGAACACTGAAGCTTTCTTT
15 | . | TRBJ1-6 | . | TRBV6-5 | CASSYSYFGGSPLHF | TGTGCCAGCAGTTACTCGTATTTCGGAGGATCACCCCTCCACTTT
13 | . | TRBJ1-1 | . | TRBV7-2 | CASSLSTRTEAFF | TGTGCCAGCAGCCTCTCGACACGCACTGAAGCTTTCTTT
14 | . | TRBJ1-2 | . | TRBV7-8 | CASSLAGTNYGYTF | TGTGCCAGCAGCTTAGCCGGCACTAACTATGGCTACACCTTC
16 | . | TRBJ2-5 | . | TRBV11-1 | CASSLRRKTHQETQYF | TGTGCCAGCAGCTTAAGGAGGAAGACCCACCAAGAGACCCAGTACTTC
14 | . | TRBJ1-6 | . | TRBV11-3 | CASSLAPQNSPLHF | TGTGCCAGCAGCTTAGCTCCCCAAAATTCACCCCTCCACTTT
16 | . | TRBJ1-6 | . | TRBV19 | CASSIFRQKPNSPLHF | TGTGCCAGTAGTATCTTTAGACAAAAGCCAAATTCACCCCTCCACTTT
12 | TRBD1 | TRBJ2-7 | . | TRBV7-2 | CASSQTGLEQYF | TGTGCCAGCAGCCAGACAGGGCTCGAGCAGTACTTC
11 | . | TRBJ2-5 | . | TRBV12-3/TRBV12-4 | CASSGRETQYF | TGTGCCAGCAGTGGCCGGGAGACCCAGTACTTC
11 | . | TRBJ1-1 | few | TRBV20-1 | CSAAENTEAFF | TGCAGTGCGGCGGAGAACACTGAAGCTTTCTTT
12 | . | TRBJ1-1 | . | TRBV19 | CASSSRTAEAFF | TGTGCCAGTAGTTCACGGACAGCTGAAGCTTTCTTT